The clone carrying this T cell receptor beta chain is a singleton in its sample. Germline CDR1 and CDR2: SGHTA and FQGTGA. V was pared by 5 bases and J by 7 bases, with 20 bases between. This CDR3 region has 15 residues. This entry comes from a study of blood T cell repertoires in COVID-19. Only in-frame clones appear in the TCRdb table, and some are missing; sequencing was by immunoSEQ multiplex PCR. The sample includes 250,000 to 300,000 clones, roughly nine tenths of them seen just once. In terms of age and location, participants ranged from about 18 to 95 years and lived in 24 US areas. The rearrangement joins TRBV7-3 to TRBJ1-2; possibly TRBD1 for D (5 bases). This clonotype originated in a human donor in a cohort exposed to, infected with or recovered from COVID-19 (not recorded which). The donor label of this sample is uncertain. Sequenced material: PBMCs or T cells enriched from blood (not recorded which). CDR3 DNA sequence: TGTGCCAGCAGCCAAACATCCGGGGGTGGCGGTGGCTACACCTTC. It codes for CASSQTSGGGGGYTF.